This T cell receptor beta chain was observed in a study of PD-1 blockade in classical Hodgkin lymphoma. The study's findings and limits: A significant rise in TCR diversity by C4D1 was seen for CD4+ but not CD8+ cells.

The method was immunoSEQ multiplex PCR; TCRdb's version includes in-frame clones alone and lacks a portion of them. The sample records around 10,000 clones, roughly 92% being singletons. A word on this clone: As yet, its antigen is unknown.

Following autologous stem cell transplantation, relapse occurred in every patient, and exposure to brentuximab vedotin varied. Best responses fell into complete response, partial response or progressive disease. This CDR3 comprises 16 residues. V lost 5 bases and J lost 4; bases outside the gene matches: 10. The germline V gene encodes CDR1 SEHNR and CDR2 FQNEAQ (reference sequence). This sequence was found in a human donor with classical Hodgkin lymphoma. This sample comprised peripheral blood mononuclear cells (PBMCs), obtained at baseline. V and J are TRBV7-9 and TRBJ2-2, with TRBD1 matching 7 bases. The CDR3 nucleotides read TGTGCCAGCAGCCCCCAGACAGGGCCAGCCACCGGGGAGCTGTTTTTT. Its translation: CASSPQTGPATGELFF. Supplemented by reference TRBV7-9 and TRBJ2-2, the full variable domain reads DTGVSQNPRHKITKRGQNVTFRCDPISEHNRLYWYRQTLGQGPEFLTYFQNEAQLEKSRLLSDRFSAERPKGSFSTLEIQRTEQGDSAMYLCASSPQTGPATGELFFGEGSRLTVL.